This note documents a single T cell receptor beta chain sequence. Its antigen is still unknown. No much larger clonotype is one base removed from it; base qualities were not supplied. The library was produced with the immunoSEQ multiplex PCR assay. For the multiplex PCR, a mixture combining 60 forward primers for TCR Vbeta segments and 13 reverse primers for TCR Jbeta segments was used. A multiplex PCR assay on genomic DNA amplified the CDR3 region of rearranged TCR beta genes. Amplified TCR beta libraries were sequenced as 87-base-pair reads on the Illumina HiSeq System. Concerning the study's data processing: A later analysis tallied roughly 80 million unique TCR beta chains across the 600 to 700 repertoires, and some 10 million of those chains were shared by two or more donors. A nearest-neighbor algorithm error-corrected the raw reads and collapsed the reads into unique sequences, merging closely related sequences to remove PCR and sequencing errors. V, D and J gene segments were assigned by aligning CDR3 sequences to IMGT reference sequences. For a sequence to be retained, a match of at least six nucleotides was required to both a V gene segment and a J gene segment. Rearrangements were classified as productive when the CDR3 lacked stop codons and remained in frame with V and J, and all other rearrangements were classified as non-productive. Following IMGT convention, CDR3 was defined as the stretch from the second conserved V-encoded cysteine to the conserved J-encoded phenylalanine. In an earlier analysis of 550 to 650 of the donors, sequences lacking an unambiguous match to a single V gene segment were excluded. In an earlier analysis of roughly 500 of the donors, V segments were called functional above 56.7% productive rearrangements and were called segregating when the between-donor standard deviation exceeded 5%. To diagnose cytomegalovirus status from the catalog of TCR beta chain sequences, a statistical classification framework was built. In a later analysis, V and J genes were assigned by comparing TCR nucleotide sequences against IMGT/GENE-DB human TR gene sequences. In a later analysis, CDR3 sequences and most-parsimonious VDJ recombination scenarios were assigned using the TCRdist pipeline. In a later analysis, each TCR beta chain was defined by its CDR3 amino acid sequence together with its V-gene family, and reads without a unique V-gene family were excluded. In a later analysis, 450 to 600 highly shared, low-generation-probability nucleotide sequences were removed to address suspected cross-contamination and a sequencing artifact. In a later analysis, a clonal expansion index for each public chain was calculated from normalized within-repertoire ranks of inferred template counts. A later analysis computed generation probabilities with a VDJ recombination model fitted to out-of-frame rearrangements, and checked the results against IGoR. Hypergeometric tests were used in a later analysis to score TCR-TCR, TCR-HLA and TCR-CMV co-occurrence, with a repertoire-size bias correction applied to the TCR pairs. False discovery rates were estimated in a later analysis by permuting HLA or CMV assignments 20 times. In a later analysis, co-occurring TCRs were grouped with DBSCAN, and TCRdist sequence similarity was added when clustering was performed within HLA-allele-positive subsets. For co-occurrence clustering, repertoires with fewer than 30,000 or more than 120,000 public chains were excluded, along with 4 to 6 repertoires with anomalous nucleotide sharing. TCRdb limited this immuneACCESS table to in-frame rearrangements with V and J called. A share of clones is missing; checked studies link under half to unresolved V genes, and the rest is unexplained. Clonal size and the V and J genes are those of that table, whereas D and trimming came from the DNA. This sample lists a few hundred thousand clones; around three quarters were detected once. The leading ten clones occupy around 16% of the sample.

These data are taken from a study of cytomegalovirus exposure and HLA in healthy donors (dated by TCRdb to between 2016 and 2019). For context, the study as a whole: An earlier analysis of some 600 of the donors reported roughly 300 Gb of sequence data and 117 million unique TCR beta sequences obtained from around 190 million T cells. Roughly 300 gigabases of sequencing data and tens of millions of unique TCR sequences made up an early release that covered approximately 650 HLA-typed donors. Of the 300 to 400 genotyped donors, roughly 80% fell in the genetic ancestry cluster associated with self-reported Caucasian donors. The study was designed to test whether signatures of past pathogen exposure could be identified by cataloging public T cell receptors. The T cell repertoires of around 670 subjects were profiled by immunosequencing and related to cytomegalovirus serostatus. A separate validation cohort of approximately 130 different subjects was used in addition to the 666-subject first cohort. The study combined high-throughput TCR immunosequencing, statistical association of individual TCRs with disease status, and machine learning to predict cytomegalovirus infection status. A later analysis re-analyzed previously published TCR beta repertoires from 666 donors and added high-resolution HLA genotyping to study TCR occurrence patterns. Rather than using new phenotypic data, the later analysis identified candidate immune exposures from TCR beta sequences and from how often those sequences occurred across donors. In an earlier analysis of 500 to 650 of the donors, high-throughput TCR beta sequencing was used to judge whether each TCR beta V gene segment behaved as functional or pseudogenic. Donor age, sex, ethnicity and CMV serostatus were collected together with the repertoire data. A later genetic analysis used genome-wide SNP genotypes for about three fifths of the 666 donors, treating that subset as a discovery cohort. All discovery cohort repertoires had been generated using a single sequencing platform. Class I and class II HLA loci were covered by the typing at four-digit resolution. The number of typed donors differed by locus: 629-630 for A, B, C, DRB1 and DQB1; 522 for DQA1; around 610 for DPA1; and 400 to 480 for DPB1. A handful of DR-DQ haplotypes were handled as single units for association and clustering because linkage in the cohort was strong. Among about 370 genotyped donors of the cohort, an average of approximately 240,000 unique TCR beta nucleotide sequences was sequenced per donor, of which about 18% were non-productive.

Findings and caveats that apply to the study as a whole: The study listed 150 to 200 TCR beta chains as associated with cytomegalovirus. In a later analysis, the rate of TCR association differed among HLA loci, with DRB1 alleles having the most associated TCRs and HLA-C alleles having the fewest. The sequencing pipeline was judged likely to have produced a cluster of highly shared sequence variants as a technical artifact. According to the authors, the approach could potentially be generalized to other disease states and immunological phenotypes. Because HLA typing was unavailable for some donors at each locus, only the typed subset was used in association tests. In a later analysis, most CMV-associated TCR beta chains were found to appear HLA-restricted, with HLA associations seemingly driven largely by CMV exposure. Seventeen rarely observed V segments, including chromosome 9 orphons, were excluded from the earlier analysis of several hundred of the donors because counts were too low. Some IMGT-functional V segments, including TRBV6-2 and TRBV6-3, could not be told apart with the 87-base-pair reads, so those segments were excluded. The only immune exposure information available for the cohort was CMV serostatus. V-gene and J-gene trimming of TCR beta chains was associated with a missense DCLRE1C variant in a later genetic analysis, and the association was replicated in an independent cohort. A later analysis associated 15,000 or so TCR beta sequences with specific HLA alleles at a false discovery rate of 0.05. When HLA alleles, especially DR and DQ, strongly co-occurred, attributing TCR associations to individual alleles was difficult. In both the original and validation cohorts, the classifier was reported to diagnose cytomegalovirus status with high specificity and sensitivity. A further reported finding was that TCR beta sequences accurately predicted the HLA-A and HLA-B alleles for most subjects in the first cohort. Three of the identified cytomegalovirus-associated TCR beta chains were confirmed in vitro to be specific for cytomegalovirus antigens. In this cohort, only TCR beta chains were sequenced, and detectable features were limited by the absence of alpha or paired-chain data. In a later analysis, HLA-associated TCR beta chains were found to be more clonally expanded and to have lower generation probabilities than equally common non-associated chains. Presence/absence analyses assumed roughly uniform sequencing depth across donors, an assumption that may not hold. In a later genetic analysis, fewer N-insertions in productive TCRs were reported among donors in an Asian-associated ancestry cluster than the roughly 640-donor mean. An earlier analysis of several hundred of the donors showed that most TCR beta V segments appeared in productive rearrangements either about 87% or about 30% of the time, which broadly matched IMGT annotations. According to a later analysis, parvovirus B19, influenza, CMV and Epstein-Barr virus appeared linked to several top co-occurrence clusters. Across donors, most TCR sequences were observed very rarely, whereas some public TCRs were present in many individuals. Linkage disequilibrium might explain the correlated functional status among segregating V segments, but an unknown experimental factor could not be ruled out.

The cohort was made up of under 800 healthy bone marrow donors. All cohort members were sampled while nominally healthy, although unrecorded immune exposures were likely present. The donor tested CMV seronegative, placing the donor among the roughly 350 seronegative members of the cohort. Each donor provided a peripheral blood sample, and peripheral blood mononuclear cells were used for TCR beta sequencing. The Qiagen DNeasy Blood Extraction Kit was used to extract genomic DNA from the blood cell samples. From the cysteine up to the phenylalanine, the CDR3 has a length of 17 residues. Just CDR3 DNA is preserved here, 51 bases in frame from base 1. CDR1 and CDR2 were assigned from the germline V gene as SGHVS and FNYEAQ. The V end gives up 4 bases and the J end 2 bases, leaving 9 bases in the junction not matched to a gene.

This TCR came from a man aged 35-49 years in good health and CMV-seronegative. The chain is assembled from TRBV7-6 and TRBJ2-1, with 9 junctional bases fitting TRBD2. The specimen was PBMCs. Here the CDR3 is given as CASSYPGGGGAYNEQFF. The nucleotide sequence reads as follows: TGTGCCAGCAGCTACCCGGGGGGCGGGGGGGCCTACAATGAGCAGTTCTTC.